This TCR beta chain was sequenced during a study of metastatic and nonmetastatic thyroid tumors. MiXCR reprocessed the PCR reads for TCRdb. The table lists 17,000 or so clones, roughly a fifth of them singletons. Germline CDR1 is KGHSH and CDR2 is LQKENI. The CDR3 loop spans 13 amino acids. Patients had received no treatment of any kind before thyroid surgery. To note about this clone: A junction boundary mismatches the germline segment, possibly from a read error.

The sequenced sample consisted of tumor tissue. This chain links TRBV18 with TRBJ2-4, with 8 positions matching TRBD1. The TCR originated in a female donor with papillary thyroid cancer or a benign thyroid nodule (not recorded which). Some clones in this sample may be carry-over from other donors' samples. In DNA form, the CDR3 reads TGCTCCAGCTCAACAGGACAGGGAAACATTCAGTACTTC. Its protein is CSSSTGQGNIQYF.